This T cell receptor beta chain was profiled in a study of control samples from healthy donors and cancer patients. Per germline, CDR1 MNHEY and CDR2 SVGAGI. The CDR3 consists of 12 residues. With 11 bases removed from V and 5 bases from J, the gap between germline ends came to 15 bases. Only in-frame clones appear in the TCRdb table, and some are missing; sequencing was by immunoSEQ multiplex PCR. The top ten clones hold more than 6% of a sample with 390,000 or so clones, about nine tenths of them seen once. The J gene is TRBJ2-5, the V gene TRBV6-5; tentatively, D is TRBD2 (5 bases). Sample: PBMCs. The source of this sequence is a man between 40 and 49 years old with head and neck cancer. The CDR3 loop reads CACRGTRETQYF. The DNA for the CDR3 is TGTGCCTGCCGGGGAACTCGGGAGACCCAGTACTTC.